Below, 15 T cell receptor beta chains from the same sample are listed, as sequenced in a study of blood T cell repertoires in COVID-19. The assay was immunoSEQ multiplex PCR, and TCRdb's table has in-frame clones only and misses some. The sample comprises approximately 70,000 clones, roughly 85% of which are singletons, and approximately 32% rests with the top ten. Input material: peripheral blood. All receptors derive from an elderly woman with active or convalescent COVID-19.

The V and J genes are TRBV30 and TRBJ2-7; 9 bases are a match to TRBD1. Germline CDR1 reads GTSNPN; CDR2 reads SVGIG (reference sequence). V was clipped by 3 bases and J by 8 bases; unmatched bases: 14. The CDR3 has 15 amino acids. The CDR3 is CAWRTSGTGSVKQYF. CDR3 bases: TGTGCCTGGAGGACATCCGGGACAGGGTCGGTCAAGCAGTACTTC.

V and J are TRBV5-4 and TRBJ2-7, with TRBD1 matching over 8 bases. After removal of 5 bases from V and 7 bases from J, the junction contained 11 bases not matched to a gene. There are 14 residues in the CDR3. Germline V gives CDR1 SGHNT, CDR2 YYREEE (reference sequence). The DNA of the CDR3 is TGTGCCAGCAGACAGGGGGATAATCCGAGGGAGCAGTACTTC. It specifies CASRQGDNPREQYF. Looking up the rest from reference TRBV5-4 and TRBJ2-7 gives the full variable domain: ETGVTQSPTHLIKTRGQQVTLRCSSQSGHNTVSWYQQALGQGPQFIFQYYREEENGRGNFPPRFSGLQFPNYSSELNVNALELDDSALYLCASRQGDNPREQYFGPGTRLTVT.

The CDR3 spells CATSRDPDTAYGYTF. The CDR3 DNA follows: TGTGCCACCAGCAGAGATCCCGACACGGCCTATGGCTACACCTTC. This chain joins TRBV15 and TRBJ1-2; D gene uncertain. Trimming stripped 0 bases from V and 4 bases from J, with 12 bases between. The CDR3 consists of 15 residues. Germline CDR1 is LNHNV and CDR2 is YYDKDF (reference sequence).

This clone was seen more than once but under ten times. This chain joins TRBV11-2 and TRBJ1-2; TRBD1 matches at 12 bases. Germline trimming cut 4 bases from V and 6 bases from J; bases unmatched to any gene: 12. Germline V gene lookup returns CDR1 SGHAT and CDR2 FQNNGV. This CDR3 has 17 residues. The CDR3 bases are TGTGCCAGCAGCTCACCGGGACAGGGGGCGCAATATCATGGCTACACCTTC. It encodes CASSSPGQGAQYHGYTF. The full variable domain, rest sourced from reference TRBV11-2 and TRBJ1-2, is EAGVAQSPRYKIIEKRQSVAFWCNPISGHATLYWYQQILGQGPKLLIQFQNNGVVDDSQLPKDRFSAERLKGVDSTLKIQPAKLEDSAVYLCASSSPGQGAQYHGYTFGSGTRLTVV.

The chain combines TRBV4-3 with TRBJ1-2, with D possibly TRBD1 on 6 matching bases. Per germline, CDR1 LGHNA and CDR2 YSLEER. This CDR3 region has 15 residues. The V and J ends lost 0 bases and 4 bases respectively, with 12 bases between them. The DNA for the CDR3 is TGCGCCAGCAGCCAAGACACAGGGCATTCCTATGGCTACACCTTC. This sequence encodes CASSQDTGHSYGYTF.

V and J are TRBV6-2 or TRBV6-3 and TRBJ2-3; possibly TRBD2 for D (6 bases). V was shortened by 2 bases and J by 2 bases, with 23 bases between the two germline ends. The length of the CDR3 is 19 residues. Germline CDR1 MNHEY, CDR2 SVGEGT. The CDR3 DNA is TGTGCCAGCAGTTACCGGGCAGGGCCCTTGGCGGGGAACACAGATACGCAGTATTTT. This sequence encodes CASSYRAGPLAGNTDTQYF.

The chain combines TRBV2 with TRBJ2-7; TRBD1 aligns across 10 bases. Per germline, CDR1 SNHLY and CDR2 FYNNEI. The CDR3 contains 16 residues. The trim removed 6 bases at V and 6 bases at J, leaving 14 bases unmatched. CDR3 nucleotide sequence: TGTGCCAGCAGACGGAGCCCAGACAGGGGGCCTCGCGAGCAGTACTTC. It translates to CASRRSPDRGPREQYF.

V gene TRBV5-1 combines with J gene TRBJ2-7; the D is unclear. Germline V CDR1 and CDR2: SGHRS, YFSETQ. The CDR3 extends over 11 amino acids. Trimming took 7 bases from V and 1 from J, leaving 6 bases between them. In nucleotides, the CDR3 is TGCGCCAGCCGAGCGTCCTACGAGCAGTACTTC. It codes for CASRASYEQYF.

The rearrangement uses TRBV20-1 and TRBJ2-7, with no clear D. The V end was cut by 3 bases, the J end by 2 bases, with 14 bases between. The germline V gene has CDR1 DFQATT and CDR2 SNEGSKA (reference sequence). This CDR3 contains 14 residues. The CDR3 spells CSASPNPDTYEQYF. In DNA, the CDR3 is TGCAGTGCTAGTCCTAATCCAGACACCTACGAGCAGTACTTC.

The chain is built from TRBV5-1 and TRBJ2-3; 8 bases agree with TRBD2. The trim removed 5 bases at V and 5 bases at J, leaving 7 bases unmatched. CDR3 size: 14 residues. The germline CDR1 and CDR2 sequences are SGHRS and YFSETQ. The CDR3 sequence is CASRAGGAEDTQYF. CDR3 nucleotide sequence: TGCGCCAGCAGGGCCGGGGGGGCGGAAGATACGCAGTATTTT.

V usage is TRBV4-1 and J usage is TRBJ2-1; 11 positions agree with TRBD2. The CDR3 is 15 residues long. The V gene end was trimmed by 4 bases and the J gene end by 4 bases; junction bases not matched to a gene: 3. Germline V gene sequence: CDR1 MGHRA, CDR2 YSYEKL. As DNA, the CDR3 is TGCGCCAGCAGCCCACTAGCGGGGGTATACAATGAGCAGTTCTTC. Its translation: CASSPLAGVYNEQFF.

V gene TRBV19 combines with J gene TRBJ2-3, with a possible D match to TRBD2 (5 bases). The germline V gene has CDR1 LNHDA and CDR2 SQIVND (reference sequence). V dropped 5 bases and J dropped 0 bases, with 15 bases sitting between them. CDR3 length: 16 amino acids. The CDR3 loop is CASSPTSGTSTDTQYF. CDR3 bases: TGTGCCAGTAGTCCGACGAGCGGAACTAGCACAGATACGCAGTATTTT.

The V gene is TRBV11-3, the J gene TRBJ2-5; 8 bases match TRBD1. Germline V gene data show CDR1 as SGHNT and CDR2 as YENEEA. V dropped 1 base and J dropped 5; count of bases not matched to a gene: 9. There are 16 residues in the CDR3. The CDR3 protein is CASSLGVGQGLETQYF. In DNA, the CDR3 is TGTGCCAGCAGCTTAGGGGTCGGACAGGGTTTGGAGACCCAGTACTTC.

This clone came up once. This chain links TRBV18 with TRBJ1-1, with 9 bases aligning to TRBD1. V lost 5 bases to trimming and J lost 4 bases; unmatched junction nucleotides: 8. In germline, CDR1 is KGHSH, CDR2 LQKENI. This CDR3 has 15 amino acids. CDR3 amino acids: CASSATGGPGTEAFF. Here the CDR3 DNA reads TGTGCCAGCTCAGCGACAGGGGGGCCTGGCACTGAAGCTTTCTTT.

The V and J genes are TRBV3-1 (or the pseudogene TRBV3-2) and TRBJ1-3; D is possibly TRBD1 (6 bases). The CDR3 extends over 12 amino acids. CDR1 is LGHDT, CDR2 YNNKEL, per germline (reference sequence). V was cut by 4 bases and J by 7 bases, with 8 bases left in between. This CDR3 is CASSPRGNTIYF. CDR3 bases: TGTGCCAGCAGCCCGAGGGGGAACACCATATATTTT.